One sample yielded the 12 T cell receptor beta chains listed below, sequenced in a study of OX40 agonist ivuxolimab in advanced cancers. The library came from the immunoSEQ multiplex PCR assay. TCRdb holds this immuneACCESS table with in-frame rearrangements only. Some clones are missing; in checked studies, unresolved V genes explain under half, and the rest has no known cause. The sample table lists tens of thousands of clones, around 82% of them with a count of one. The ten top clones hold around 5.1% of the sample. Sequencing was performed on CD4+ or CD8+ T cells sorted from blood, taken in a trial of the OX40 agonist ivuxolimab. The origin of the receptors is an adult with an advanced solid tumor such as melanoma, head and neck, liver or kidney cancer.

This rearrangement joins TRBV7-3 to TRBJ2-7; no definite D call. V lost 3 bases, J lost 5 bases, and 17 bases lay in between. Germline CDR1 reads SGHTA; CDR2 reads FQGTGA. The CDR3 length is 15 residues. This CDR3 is CASSFPKTTENEQYF. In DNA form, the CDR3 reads TGTGCCAGCAGCTTCCCGAAGACCACAGAGAACGAGCAGTACTTC.

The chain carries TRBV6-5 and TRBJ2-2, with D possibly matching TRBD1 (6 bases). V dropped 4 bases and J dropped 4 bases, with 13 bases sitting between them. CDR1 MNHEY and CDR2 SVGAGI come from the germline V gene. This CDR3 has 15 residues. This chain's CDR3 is CASSWFRGSTGELFF. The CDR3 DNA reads TGTGCCAGCAGTTGGTTTAGGGGGAGCACCGGGGAGCTGTTTTTT.

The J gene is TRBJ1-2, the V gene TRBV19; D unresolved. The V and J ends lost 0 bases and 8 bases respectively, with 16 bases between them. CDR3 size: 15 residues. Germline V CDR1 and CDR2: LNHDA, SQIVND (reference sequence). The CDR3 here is CASSIEAANRGGYTF. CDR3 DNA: TGTGCCAGTAGTATAGAGGCGGCAAATAGAGGAGGCTACACCTTC.

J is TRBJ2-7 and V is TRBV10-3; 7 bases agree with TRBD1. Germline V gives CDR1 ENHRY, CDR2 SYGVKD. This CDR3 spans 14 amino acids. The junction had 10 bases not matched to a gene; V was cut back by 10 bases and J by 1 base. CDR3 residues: CASRAGTVSYEQYF. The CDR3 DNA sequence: TGTGCCAGCAGAGCCGGGACAGTATCCTACGAGCAGTACTTC.

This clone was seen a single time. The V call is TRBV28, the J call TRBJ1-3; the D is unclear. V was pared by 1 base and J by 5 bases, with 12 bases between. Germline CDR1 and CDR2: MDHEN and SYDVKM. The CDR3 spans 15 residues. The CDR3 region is CASSLLSVPRNTIYF. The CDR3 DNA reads TGTGCCAGCAGTTTATTGTCGGTGCCCCGAAACACCATATATTTT.

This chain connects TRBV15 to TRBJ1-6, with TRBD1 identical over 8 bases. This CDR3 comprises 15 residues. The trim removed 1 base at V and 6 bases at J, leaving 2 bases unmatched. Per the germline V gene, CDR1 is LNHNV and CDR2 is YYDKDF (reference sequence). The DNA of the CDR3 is TGTGCCACCAGCAGAGGCAGGGGGCCTAATTCACCCCTCCACTTT. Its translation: CATSRGRGPNSPLHF.

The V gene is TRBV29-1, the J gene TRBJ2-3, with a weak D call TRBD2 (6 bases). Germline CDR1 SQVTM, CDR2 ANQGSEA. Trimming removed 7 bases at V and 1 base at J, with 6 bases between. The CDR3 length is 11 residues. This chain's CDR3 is CSAGGTDTQYF. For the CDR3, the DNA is TGCAGCGCGGGGGGCACAGATACGCAGTATTTT.

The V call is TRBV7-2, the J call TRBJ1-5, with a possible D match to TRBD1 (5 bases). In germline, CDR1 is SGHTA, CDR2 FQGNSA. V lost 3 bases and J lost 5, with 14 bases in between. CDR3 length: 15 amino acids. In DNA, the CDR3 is TGTGCCAGCAGCTTTGGGAGTCAGGGTTATCAGCCCCAGCATTTT. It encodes CASSFGSQGYQPQHF.

The CDR3 loop reads CASSPPGVDYGYTF. In nucleotides, the CDR3 is TGTGCCAGCTCACCACCGGGAGTTGACTATGGCTACACCTTC. V is TRBV18 and J is TRBJ1-2, with no clear D. The CDR3 extends over 14 amino acids. The V gene's germline CDR1 is KGHSH and CDR2 LQKENI. The V end lost 0 bases, the J end lost 3 bases, and 8 bases lay between the germline ends.

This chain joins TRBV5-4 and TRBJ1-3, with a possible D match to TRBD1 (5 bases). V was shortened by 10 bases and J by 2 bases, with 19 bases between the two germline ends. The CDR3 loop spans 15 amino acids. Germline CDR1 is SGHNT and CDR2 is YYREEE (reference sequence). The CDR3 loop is CAVQTRTGAGNTIYF. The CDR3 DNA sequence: TGTGCCGTCCAAACCAGAACAGGAGCTGGAAACACCATATATTTT.

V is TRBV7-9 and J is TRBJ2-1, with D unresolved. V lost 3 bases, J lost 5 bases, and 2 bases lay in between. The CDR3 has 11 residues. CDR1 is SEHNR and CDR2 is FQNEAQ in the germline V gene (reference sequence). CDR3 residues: CASSFHNEQFF. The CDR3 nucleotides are TGTGCCAGCAGCTTCCACAATGAGCAGTTCTTC.

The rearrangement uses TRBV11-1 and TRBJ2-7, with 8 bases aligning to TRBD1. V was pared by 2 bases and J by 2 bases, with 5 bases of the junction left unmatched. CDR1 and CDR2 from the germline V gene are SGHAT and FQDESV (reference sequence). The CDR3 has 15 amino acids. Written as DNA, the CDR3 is TGTGCCAGCAGCTTAACCAGGACAGGGACCTACGAGCAGTACTTC. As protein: CASSLTRTGTYEQYF.